Included here is one TCR beta chain sequence, with context. The RNA input was roughly 0.45 to 1 ug, and it was reverse transcribed with random hexamers. TCRdb used MiXCR to reprocess the immunoSEQ multiplex PCR reads, holding one entry per CDR3 protein. Among roughly 190,000 distinct CDR3 sequences listed, 85% to 95% were seen once. The CDR3 has 16 residues. Germline lookup yields CDR1 MNHNS and CDR2 SASEGT. Trimming removed 6 bases at V and 2 bases at J, with 20 bases between. The data belong to a study of CD8 T cells in Susac syndrome. Susac syndrome patients met recently defined diagnostic criteria for definite or probable disease.

The V call is TRBV6-1, the J call TRBJ2-7; D is unclear. The source of this sequence is a human donor with Susac syndrome. What was sequenced was CD8+ T cells from PBMCs. The CDR3 is CASSRYSGVEAYEQYF. CDR3 coding DNA: TGTGCCAGCAGCCGGTACTCGGGCGTAGAAGCCTACGAGCAGTACTTC.